This TCR beta chain was identified during a study of shared clonotypes between healthy human individuals. Whole-study findings and limits: Limited genetic and exposure-history diversity came from having few donors.

All of the donors resided in Nashville, Tennessee, and each was a Caucasian adult. Genomic DNA per cell subset filled all wells of several immunoSEQ plates. In the source study's methods: For the immunoSEQ data, sequences were junction-only without quality scores, so filtering differed. Libraries were prepared by immunoSEQ multiplex PCR; TCRdb keeps only in-frame clonotypes and omits some of them. Clone size and the V and J calls come from that table; the DNA yielded D and trimming. The sample has approximately 740,000 clones, roughly 70% seen once. This clone was observed a few times. Its antigen is unidentified. Germline V CDR1 and CDR2: SGHNT, YENEEA. V was trimmed by 5 bases and J by 6 bases, leaving 11 bases between them. The length of the CDR3 is 13 residues.

The rearrangement links TRBV11-3 to TRBJ2-1; D unclear. The sample was memory CD4+ T cells sorted from blood. Subset given: CD45RA-negative fraction. This clonotype was obtained from a woman aged 25 to 39 in good health. The CDR3: CASSALPSNEQFF. CDR3 DNA: TGTGCCAGCAGCGCCCTTCCTAGCAATGAGCAGTTCTTC.